This TCR beta chain was captured in a study of cytomegalovirus exposure and HLA in healthy donors. General study results and limits: According to an earlier analysis, most TCR beta V segments yielded productive rearrangements about 87% or about 30% of the time. V- and J-gene trimming in TCR beta was tied to a missense DCLRE1C variant by an analysis performed later. Across donors, sequencing depth was assumed by presence/absence analyses to be roughly uniform.

It was with 60 Vbeta and 13 Jbeta primers that the PCR ran. Sequenced by immunoSEQ multiplex PCR; TCRdb stores in-frame clones only, minus some. The table includes approximately 110,000 clones, 65% to 80% detected once. This clone was detected a few times. Its specificity is not known. Germline CDR1 and CDR2: SGHTA and FQGNSA. This CDR3 comprises 14 residues. V lost 5 bases and J lost 0, with 10 bases in between. This chain uses TRBV7-2 with TRBJ1-1, with D possibly matching TRBD1 (5 bases). The source of this sequence is a woman aged 60-70 years in good health and CMV-seropositive. The sample was PBMCs. The chain's CDR3 is CASSPGLMNTEAFF. Written as DNA, the CDR3 is TGTGCCAGCAGCCCGGGACTGATGAACACTGAAGCTTTCTTT.